This TCR beta chain appears in the sequencing data of a study of cytomegalovirus exposure and HLA in healthy donors. The CDR3 contains 16 residues. Germline CDR1 reads MNHEY; CDR2 reads SMNVEV (reference sequence). V lost 5 bases to trimming and J lost 4 bases; unmatched junction nucleotides: 11. PCR was performed using 60 Vbeta and 13 Jbeta primers. The repertoire was sequenced with immunoSEQ multiplex PCR; TCRdb's copy has only in-frame clones and lacks some. The sample has 99,000 or so clones, roughly 80% seen once; the top ten hold approximately 6.9%. General study points: A later analysis reportedly found fewer N-insertions in an Asian-associated ancestry cluster than the roughly 670-donor mean. The authors listed 150 to 200 TCR beta chains as cytomegalovirus-associated.

Details on this clone: The antigen is unknown.

The TCR comes from a young man in good health and CMV-seropositive. The rearrangement joins TRBV27 to TRBJ2-1; TRBD2 agrees at 7 bases. Sample: PBMCs. The CDR3 nucleotides read TGTGCCAGCAGTCCCCGGGGAGGGGTGGGGTACAATGAGCAGTTCTTC. This codes for CASSPRGGVGYNEQFF.